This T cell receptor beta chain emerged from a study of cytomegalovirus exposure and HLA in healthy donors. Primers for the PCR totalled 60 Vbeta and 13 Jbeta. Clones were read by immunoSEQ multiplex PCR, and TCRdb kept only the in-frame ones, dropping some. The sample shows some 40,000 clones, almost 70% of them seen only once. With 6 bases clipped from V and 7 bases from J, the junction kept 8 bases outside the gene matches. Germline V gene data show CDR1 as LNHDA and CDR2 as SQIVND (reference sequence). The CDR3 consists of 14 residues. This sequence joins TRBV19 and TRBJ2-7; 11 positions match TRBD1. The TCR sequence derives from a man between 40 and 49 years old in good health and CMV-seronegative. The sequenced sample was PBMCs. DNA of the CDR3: TGTGCCAGTAGAGGACAGGGGGCTTCGAGAGAGCAGTACTTC. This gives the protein CASRGQGASREQYF.